This T cell receptor beta chain came from a study of tumor and adjacent non-tumor tissue in lung cancer. No cell sorting was done before RNA was extracted from the tissue. The normal lung tissue was taken more than 3 cm from the tumor edge. The CDR3 totals 13 residues. The germline V gene has CDR1 MNHNS and CDR2 SASEGT. Trimming removed 8 bases from V and 6 bases from J, with 16 bases in between. Three rounds of nested PCR, following a modified ARM-PCR protocol, produced the TCRbeta library. Using its own MiXCR run on the multiplex PCR reads, TCRdb lists one record per CDR3 protein. In the table there are some 100,000 distinct CDR3 sequences, 80% of which are singletons.

The chain is built from TRBV6-1 and TRBJ1-2; D gene unclear. What was sequenced was distant non-tumor lung tissue. The TCR sequence derives from a man aged 60 to 69 with small cell lung cancer. CDR3: CASLIGPKDGYTF. The CDR3 nucleotides are TGTGCCAGCCTCATCGGGCCCAAGGATGGCTACACCTTC.